This TCR beta chain was observed in a study of response to subunit inactivated influenza vaccine listed by TCRdb under 2018. Concerning the study at large: To follow how T cells responded to a trivalent subunit inactivated influenza vaccine, the researchers relied on deep quantitative profiling of the T cell receptor repertoire. Paper-wide results and their limitations: According to the authors, only a limited number of new T cells may be recruited by each seasonal influenza vaccination.

The trim is 4 bases for V and 7 bases for J, with a gap of 6 bases between the germline ends. CDR1 SGHDT and CDR2 YYEEEE are derived from the germline V gene. Reading from cysteine to phenylalanine, the CDR3 counts 11 amino acids. Only the CDR3 region is kept as DNA, spanning 33 bases read in frame from base 1. The library was prepared using RT-PCR. Sequencer: Illumina HiSeq 2500. Using fastp trimming at Q25 and MiXCR clonotype assembly, TCRdb reanalyzed the public sequencing data and kept in-frame beta chains. Merged by CDR3 protein, the rows form single entries marked with the most common genes and DNA. This sample has 500,000 or so distinct CDR3 sequences in its table, and approximately 11% of those were observed once. More than 10% of the sample comes from the top ten. This specimen's time point label, interpreted: more than 35 days after influenza vaccine administration. This clonotype has a count of ten or more. The antigen it binds to is not known. Per-nucleotide qualities are absent, and no much larger clonotype sits a single base away.

The receptor chain draws on TRBV5-6 and TRBJ2-1, with the D gene not confidently named. This material consisted of PBMCs from blood, taken about 6 weeks after vaccination. This TCR was sampled from a man aged 50 to 59 who received an inactivated influenza vaccine. Donor details come from another sample of the same person, matched by shared clones. The CDR3 protein is CASSLTNEQFF. The sequence in DNA is TGTGCCAGCAGCCTTACGAATGAGCAGTTCTTC. Reference TRBV5-6 and TRBJ2-1 proteins supply the regions before and after the CDR3; the full variable domain is: DAGVTQSPTHLIKTRGQQVTLRCSPKSGHDTVSWYQQALGQGPQFIFQYYEEEERQRGNFPDRFSGHQFPNYSSELNVNALLLGDSALYLCASSLTNEQFFGPGTRLTVL.